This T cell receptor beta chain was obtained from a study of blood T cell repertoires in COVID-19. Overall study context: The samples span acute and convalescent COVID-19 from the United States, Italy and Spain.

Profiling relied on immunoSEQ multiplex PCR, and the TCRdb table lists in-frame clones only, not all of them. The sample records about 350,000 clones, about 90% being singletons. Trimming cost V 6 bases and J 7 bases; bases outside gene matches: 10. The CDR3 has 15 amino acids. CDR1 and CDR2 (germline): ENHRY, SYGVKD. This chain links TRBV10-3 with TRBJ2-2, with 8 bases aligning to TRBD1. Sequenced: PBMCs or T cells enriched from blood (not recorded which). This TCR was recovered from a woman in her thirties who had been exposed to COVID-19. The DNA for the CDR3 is TGTGCCATCAGCCACCAGACAGGGGAAGGCGGGGAGCTGTTTTTT. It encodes CAISHQTGEGGELFF.